The source of this TCR beta chain is a study of blood T cell repertoires in COVID-19. TCRdb's table, derived via immunoSEQ multiplex PCR, lists solely in-frame clones and lacks some. The sample carries about 130,000 clones, around 78% recorded once. The germline CDR1 and CDR2 sequences are KGHDR and SFDVKD. This CDR3 has 14 amino acids. V lost 8 bases to trimming and J lost 6 bases; unmatched junction nucleotides: 10. Only a few counts were recorded for this clone. This clonotype was sampled from a human donor in a cohort sampled during active COVID-19. The chain carries TRBV24-1 and TRBJ1-2; the match to TRBD1 covers 8 bases. Sequencing was performed on peripheral blood. This CDR3 is CATTRQGRRNGYTF. CDR3 DNA: TGTGCCACCACTAGACAGGGGAGGCGAAATGGCTACACCTTC.